The entry below gives a single T cell receptor beta chain sequence along with its context. As yet, its antigen is unknown. With molecular barcodes, quantitative 5'-RACE was used to make the TCR beta libraries. TCRdb analysed the 5' RACE reads with MiXCR anew, one entry per CDR3 protein. The sample contains 350,000 to 550,000 distinct CDR3 sequences, 25% to 30% of which appear only once. The CDR3 covers 12 residues. Germline V gene lookup returns CDR1 SGHTA and CDR2 FQGNSA. V was shortened by 3 bases and J by 8 bases, with 10 bases between the two germline ends. The source of the sample is a study of CD8 T cells in ankylosing spondylitis. Study-wide findings and caveats: Within ankylosing spondylitis blood, a TCR beta motif made up of several highly homologous variants appeared to be characteristic.

This clonotype was sampled from a male donor with ankylosing spondylitis. The sequencing sample was made of blood, either unsorted or a sorted T cell fraction (not recorded which). The chain joins TRBV7-2 to TRBJ1-2, with D maybe TRBD1 (5 bases). The CDR3 here is CASSLGLHGYTF. The DNA of the CDR3 is TGTGCCAGCAGCTTGGGACTGCACGGCTACACCTTC.